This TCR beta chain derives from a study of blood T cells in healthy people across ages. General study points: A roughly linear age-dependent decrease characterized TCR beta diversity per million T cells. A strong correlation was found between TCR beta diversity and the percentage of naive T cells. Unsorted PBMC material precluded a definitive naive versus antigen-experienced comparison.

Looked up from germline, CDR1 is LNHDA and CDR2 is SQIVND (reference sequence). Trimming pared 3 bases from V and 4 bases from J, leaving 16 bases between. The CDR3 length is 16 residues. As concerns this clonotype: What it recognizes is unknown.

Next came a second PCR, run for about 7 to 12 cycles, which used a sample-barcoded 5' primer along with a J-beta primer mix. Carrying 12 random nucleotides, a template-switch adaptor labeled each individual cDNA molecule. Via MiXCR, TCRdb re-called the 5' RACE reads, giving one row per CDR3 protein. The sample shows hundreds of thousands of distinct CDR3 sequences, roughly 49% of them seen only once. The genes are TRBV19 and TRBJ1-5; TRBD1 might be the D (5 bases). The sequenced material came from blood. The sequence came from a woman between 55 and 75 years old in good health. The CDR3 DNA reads TGTGCCAGTAGTATTTGGGGCGCTGGAGAGAATCAGCCCCAGCATTTT. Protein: CASSIWGAGENQPQHF.